This T cell receptor (beta chain) is from a study of response to subunit inactivated influenza vaccine. TCRdb re-derived calls from the RT-PCR reads in MiXCR, one entry per CDR3 protein. The sample has about 540,000 distinct CDR3 sequences; around 21% are singletons. The CDR3 sequence is 12 residues long. The germline V gene has CDR1 SGHKS and CDR2 YYEKEE (reference sequence). V shed 1 base and J shed 8 bases, with 7 bases lying between them. These same records also appear under a second study, on T cells expressing NK-cell markers. From that study: UMIs accompanied the 5'RACE template switching by which TCR beta cDNA was made. Repertoires of TCR beta were obtained from T cells sorted as CD3+CD56+NKG2C+, CD3+CD56+NKG2C- and CD3+CD56-NKG2C+. These same clonotypes (in several donors) also led the CD3+CD56-NKG2C+ fraction.

The sequencing here drew on CD4+ T cells sorted from PBMCs, taken 12 days after vaccination. The source is a man aged 45-65 years who received an inactivated influenza vaccine. The chain employs TRBV5-5 and TRBJ2-1; D gene uncertain. The CDR3 DNA reads TGTGCCAGCAGCTTGATGCGTGATGAGCAGTTCTTC. This gives the protein CASSLMRDEQFF. The variable domain in full, with the rest retrieved from reference TRBV5-5 and TRBJ2-1, is DAGVTQSPTHLIKTRGQQVTLRCSPISGHKSVSWYQQVLGQGPQFIFQYYEKEERGRGNFPDRFSARQFPNYSSELNVNALLLGDSALYLCASSLMRDEQFFGPGTRLTVL.